A single TCR beta chain is shown here with its context. This entry comes from a study of blood T cells in healthy people across ages. With a J-beta primer mix and a sample-barcoded 5' primer, a second PCR ran roughly 7 to 11 cycles. Each CDR3 protein gets one entry after TCRdb re-called the 5' RACE reads with MiXCR. This repertoire shows hundreds of thousands of distinct CDR3 sequences, 40% to 45% found once; its top ten account for under 25%. The sequenced sample consisted of blood. This clonotype originated in a woman aged 55-69 years in good health.

The CDR3 sequence is CASSETGLAGTGELFF. In DNA, the CDR3 is TGTGCCAGCAGCGAGACGGGACTAGCGGGAACCGGGGAGCTGTTTTTT. V is TRBV27 and J is TRBJ2-2, with 13 bases fitting TRBD2. The germline V gene has CDR1 MNHEY and CDR2 SMNVEV (reference sequence). Unmatched junction bases numbered 6, after V lost 6 bases and J lost 5 bases. The CDR3 extends over 16 amino acids.